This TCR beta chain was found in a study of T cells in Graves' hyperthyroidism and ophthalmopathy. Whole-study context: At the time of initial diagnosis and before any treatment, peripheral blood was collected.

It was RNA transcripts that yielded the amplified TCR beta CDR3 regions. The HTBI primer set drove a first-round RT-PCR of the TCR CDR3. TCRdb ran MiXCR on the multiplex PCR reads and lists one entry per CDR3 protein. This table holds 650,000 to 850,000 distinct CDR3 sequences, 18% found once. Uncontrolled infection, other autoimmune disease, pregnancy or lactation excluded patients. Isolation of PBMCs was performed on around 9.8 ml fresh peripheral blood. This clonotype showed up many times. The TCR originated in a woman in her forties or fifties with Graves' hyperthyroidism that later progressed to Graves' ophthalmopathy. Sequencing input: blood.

The CDR3 sequence is CASSHPRAGTENTEAFF. DNA for the CDR3: TGTGCCAGCAGCCACCCCAGGGCCGGGACGGAGAACACTGAAGCTTTCTTT. This chain joins TRBV7-8 and TRBJ1-1; D may be TRBD1 (5 bases). The germline V and J ends were trimmed by 5 bases and 1 base, with 20 bases remaining between them. The CDR3 spans 17 residues. The germline V gene has CDR1 SGHVS and CDR2 FQNEAQ.